This T cell receptor (beta chain) was recovered during a study of shared clonotypes between healthy human individuals. CD8 cells regarded as naive lacked CD45RO, were positively chosen for CCR7, and omitted terminally differentiated effector memory CD45RA+ cells. The length of the CDR3 is 16 residues. Germline V lookup: CDR1 SGHAT, CDR2 FQNNGV. Trimming cost V 0 bases and J 6 bases; bases outside gene matches: 10. Study-wide results and limits: With a handful of donors compared, roughly 5% of naive CD4 clonotypes were shared.

Notes on this clone: What it binds is not known.

Profiled with immunoSEQ multiplex PCR; TCRdb holds only in-frame clones, not every one. Counted here are under 2,000,000 clones, about 95% occurring once; the ten biggest clones make up 1.2%. Sequencing was done on a sample of naive CD8+ T cells sorted from blood. The chain carries TRBV11-2 and TRBJ1-2; 7 bases line up with TRBD1. This sequence originates from a man between 18 and 29 years old in good health. The CDR3 protein is CASSLEVGQPVDGYTF. CDR3 DNA: TGTGCCAGCAGCTTAGAGGTGGGACAGCCTGTCGATGGCTACACCTTC.